Shown below are 15 T cell receptor beta chains from a single sample sequenced in a study of blood T cell repertoires in COVID-19. Produced via immunoSEQ multiplex PCR; TCRdb's table is partial and in-frame only. The table records tens of thousands of clones, around 89% of them present only once. Material for sequencing was peripheral blood. The receptors here all came from a woman aged 55-70 years with COVID-19, enrolled during active disease.

The chain recombines TRBV14 with TRBJ2-1; the match to TRBD2 covers 12 bases. CDR1 and CDR2 from the germline V gene are SGHDN and FVKESK. The CDR3 is 16 amino acids. Trimming at V came to 0 bases and at J to 9 bases, leaving 6 bases not matched to a gene. The CDR3 here is CASSQDRTSGNLEQFF. CDR3 nucleotide sequence: TGTGCCAGCAGCCAAGATCGGACTAGCGGGAACCTTGAGCAGTTCTTC.

This chain connects TRBV3-1 (or the pseudogene TRBV3-2) to TRBJ2-1; TRBD2 matches at 8 bases. The V segment lost 4 bases and the J segment 0 bases; nucleotides outside the gene matches: 11. CDR1 is LGHDT and CDR2 is YNNKEL in the germline V gene (reference sequence). This CDR3 is built from 18 residues. The DNA of the CDR3 is TGTGCCAGCAGCCGGGGGGAACTAGCGGTGAGCTCCTACAATGAGCAGTTCTTC. Protein: CASSRGELAVSSYNEQFF.

This CDR3 is CASSLAGETGELFF. Written as DNA, the CDR3 is TGTGCCAGCAGTCTAGCGGGCGAGACCGGGGAGCTGTTTTTT. The V call is TRBV6-6, the J call TRBJ2-2, with TRBD2 matching 8 bases. Germline assignment: CDR1 MNHNY and CDR2 SVGAGI (reference sequence). This CDR3 has 14 amino acids. The V gene end was trimmed by 5 bases and the J gene end by 5 bases; junction bases not matched to a gene: 4.

This rearrangement joins TRBV18 to TRBJ1-1; possible D gene TRBD1, 6 bases. This CDR3 comprises 14 residues. The germline V and J ends were trimmed by 4 bases and 1 base, with 10 bases remaining between them. From germline, CDR1 is KGHSH and CDR2 LQKENI. In DNA, the CDR3 is TGTGCCAGCTCACGTCAGGGGAGGAACACTGAAGCTTTCTTT. Translated, it gives CASSRQGRNTEAFF.

The rearrangement joins TRBV7-2 to TRBJ2-4, with 7 bases aligning to TRBD1. CDR3 length equals 15 residues. V dropped 4 bases and J dropped 0; count of bases not matched to a gene: 3. Per the germline V gene, CDR1 is SGHTA and CDR2 is FQGNSA. CDR3 nucleotide sequence: TGTGCCAGCAGCTGGGGACAGATAGCCAAAAACATTCAGTACTTC. Protein: CASSWGQIAKNIQYF.

The rearrangement uses TRBV7-3 and TRBJ2-1; possibly TRBD2 for D (5 bases). The CDR3 has 14 amino acids. The V end was cut by 5 bases, the J end by 9 bases, with 17 bases between. Germline assignment: CDR1 SGHTA and CDR2 FQGTGA. This chain's CDR3 is CASSPGKYPSEQFF. CDR3 bases: TGTGCCAGCAGCCCCGGGAAGTACCCTAGTGAGCAGTTCTTC.

This chain uses TRBV7-2 with TRBJ2-3; D is ambiguous. V lost 3 bases and J lost 3, with 19 bases in between. Germline lookup yields CDR1 SGHTA and CDR2 FQGNSA. This CDR3 contains 17 residues. The CDR3 DNA follows: TGTGCCAGCAGCTTCTCTGTAGCATCTCCCCGGACAGATACGCAGTATTTT. It codes for CASSFSVASPRTDTQYF. Combining the CDR3 with reference TRBV7-2 and TRBJ2-3 gives the whole variable domain GAGVSQSPSNKVTEKGKDVELRCDPISGHTALYWYRQSLGQGLEFLIYFQGNSAPDKSGLPSDRFSAERTGGSVSTLTIQRTQQEDSAVYLCASSFSVASPRTDTQYFGPGTRLTVL.

This chain uses TRBV11-3 with TRBJ2-4; TRBD2 matches 9 bases. From germline, CDR1 is SGHNT and CDR2 YENEEA. Trimming cost V 1 base and J 0 bases; bases outside gene matches: 10. CDR3 size: 19 residues. CDR3 nucleotides: TGTGCCAGCAGCTTAGGATCTAGCGGGGCCGACCTAGCCAAAAACATTCAGTACTTC. Translation gives CASSLGSSGADLAKNIQYF.

The chain has TRBV7-8 and TRBJ2-5; D gene ambiguous. The CDR3 is 15 residues long. Germline V gene sequence: CDR1 SGHVS, CDR2 FQNEAQ. The ends were cut back, 2 bases at V and 2 bases at J, with 12 bases in the middle. CDR3 protein: CASSLRYSPQETQYF. Written as DNA, the CDR3 is TGTGCCAGCAGCTTAAGGTACAGCCCTCAAGAGACCCAGTACTTC.

The gene calls are TRBV24-1 and TRBJ2-1; D is unresolved. CDR3 size: 12 residues. V was cut by 8 bases and J by 7 bases, with 11 bases left in between. The germline CDR1 and CDR2 sequences are KGHDR and SFDVKD. In DNA form, the CDR3 reads TGTGCCACCACCTCTCTAGATAATGAGCAGTTCTTC. Translation gives CATTSLDNEQFF.

The chain links TRBV2 to TRBJ2-7; D is ambiguous. Germline CDR1 SNHLY, CDR2 FYNNEI. The length of the CDR3 is 11 residues. V gave up 7 bases and J gave up 1 base, with 5 bases separating them. CDR3 protein: CASTGSYEQYF. The CDR3 DNA reads as TGTGCCAGCACGGGTTCCTACGAGCAGTACTTC.

The chain links TRBV28 to TRBJ2-7; the match to TRBD2 covers 12 bases. Germline CDR1 MDHEN, CDR2 SYDVKM. Trimming cost V 3 bases and J 2 bases; bases outside gene matches: 8. This CDR3 has 17 amino acids. The CDR3 reads CASSFPTSGSSTYEQYF. As DNA, the CDR3 is TGTGCCAGCAGTTTCCCGACTAGCGGGAGTTCAACCTACGAGCAGTACTTC.

The J gene is TRBJ1-1, the V gene TRBV7-9; TRBD1 matches 9 bases. Trimming cost V 5 bases and J 4 bases; bases outside gene matches: 5. This CDR3 is built from 14 residues. Germline V lookup: CDR1 SEHNR, CDR2 FQNEAQ (reference sequence). The CDR3 DNA sequence: TGTGCCAGCAGCCCGCCGACAGGGGGCACTGAAGCTTTCTTT. It specifies CASSPPTGGTEAFF.

This clone has just one count. The V call is TRBV6-5, the J call TRBJ2-7; TRBD1 matches 8 bases. This CDR3 contains 15 residues. The V segment lost 6 bases and the J segment 2 bases; nucleotides outside the gene matches: 9. Germline V gene sequence: CDR1 MNHEY, CDR2 SVGAGI. CDR3 nucleotides: TGTGCCAGCAGCTCAAAGGGGGACAGGACCTACGAGCAGTACTTC. Translation: CASSSKGDRTYEQYF.

The V call is TRBV4-1, the J call TRBJ2-5, with D uncertain. Germline CDR1 and CDR2: MGHRA and YSYEKL. V lost 4 bases to trimming and J lost 5 bases, with 5 bases between them. This CDR3 is built from 11 residues. The CDR3 region is CASSLRETQYF. CDR3 DNA sequence: TGCGCCAGCAGCCTGCGGGAGACCCAGTACTTC.